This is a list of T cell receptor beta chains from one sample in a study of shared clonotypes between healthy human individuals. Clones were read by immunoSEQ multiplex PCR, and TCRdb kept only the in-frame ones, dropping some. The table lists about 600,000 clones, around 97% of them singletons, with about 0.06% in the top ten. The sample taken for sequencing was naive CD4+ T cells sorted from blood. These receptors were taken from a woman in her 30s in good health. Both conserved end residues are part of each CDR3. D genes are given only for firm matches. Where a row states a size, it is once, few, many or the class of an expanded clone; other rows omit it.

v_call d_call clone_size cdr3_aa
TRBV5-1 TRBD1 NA CASSPGTGGRAGGYTF
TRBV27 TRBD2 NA CASRTLFTGTSGRGPYEQYF
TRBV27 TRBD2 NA CASSPRGSGSYTGELFF
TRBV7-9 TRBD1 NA CASSPDRVPTEAFF
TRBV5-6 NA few CASSVRGEQYF
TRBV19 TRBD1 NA CASRADRGEKLFF
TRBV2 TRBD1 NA CASSLITPGQGAAGELFF
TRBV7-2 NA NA CASSSSEGALYEQYF
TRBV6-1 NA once CASSGTDFRKLFF
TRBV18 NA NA CASSPLDGETQYF
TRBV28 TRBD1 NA CASTNPGQGAKGYTF
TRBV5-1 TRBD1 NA CASSPLTGSKNIQYF
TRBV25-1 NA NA CASSESRRGLYEQYF
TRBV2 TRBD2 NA CASRVPGLAAVRTQYF
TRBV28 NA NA CASSLWRVSAEAFF
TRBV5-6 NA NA CASSWTGATDTQYF
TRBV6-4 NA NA CASSDSGLVDTQYF
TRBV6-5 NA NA CATGRPYEQYF
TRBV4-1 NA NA CASSQDLSGRQNEKLFF
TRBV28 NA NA CASSSLGDYGYTF
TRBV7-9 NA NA CASSLIPTRRLRETQYF
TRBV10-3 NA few CAISANQGNEQYF
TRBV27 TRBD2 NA CASRTSGLEQYF
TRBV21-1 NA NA CARNGLPGGETQYF
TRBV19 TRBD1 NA CASSVTLRDRPNEQYF
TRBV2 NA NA CASRENTEAFF